This T cell receptor beta chain was sequenced during a study of T cells in Graves' hyperthyroidism and ophthalmopathy. TCR beta CDR3 regions were amplified from RNA transcripts. Carried out on the TCR CDR3, a first-round RT-PCR used the HTBI primer set. MiXCR, applied by TCRdb to the multiplex PCR reads, yields one record per CDR3 protein. This sample has roughly 570,000 distinct CDR3 sequences, with around a sixth found just once. Study-level points and caveats: Onset of ophthalmopathy came a median approximately 6.9 months after the model predicted it.

The junction had 6 bases not matched to a gene; V was cut back by 1 base and J by 13 bases. This CDR3 region has 14 residues. Germline CDR1 SEHNR, CDR2 FQNEAQ (reference sequence). There are a few counts of this clonotype. Its cognate antigen is unknown. This receptor was identified in a woman aged 25 to 39 with Graves' hyperthyroidism. The sequenced sample was blood. The rearrangement uses TRBV7-9 and TRBJ2-2, with TRBD1 identical over 10 bases. CDR3 nucleotide sequence: TGTGCCAGCAGCTTAGGACAGGGGGCATCTAGGCTGTTTTTT. This encodes CASSLGQGASRLFF.